Sequencing of this T cell receptor beta chain was carried out in a study of cytomegalovirus exposure and HLA in healthy donors. Findings and caveats of the study: Previous analysis showed most TCR beta V segments were productive about 90% or about 30% of the time.

Germline V gives CDR1 SGHDN, CDR2 FVKESK. Trimming stripped 2 bases from V and 10 bases from J, with 14 bases between. The CDR3 runs to 13 residues. This PCR relied on a set of 60 Vbeta primers and 13 Jbeta primers. Measured with immunoSEQ multiplex PCR; TCRdb has only the in-frame clones, and not every one. The top ten clones hold roughly 4.1% of a sample with 100,000 to 150,000 clones, 81% of them seen once. With regard to this clone: What it binds is not known.

This chain uses TRBV14 with TRBJ1-2; the D is unclear. The receptor comes from a man younger than 35 in good health and CMV-seropositive. Sequencing was carried out using PBMCs. CDR3 nucleotides: TGTGCCAGCAGCCAACAGCGTCGTCTCTTCTACACCTTC. Protein: CASSQQRRLFYTF.